This is a list of T cell receptor beta chains from one sample in a study of blood T cell repertoires in COVID-19. Libraries were prepared by immunoSEQ multiplex PCR; TCRdb keeps only in-frame clonotypes and omits some of them. This sample has just over 95,000 clones, with around nine tenths found just once. The specimen was peripheral blood. Every receptor here comes from a man aged 60-69 years with acute or convalescent COVID-19. The CDR3 runs from the conserved cysteine through the conserved F or W. Expanded clones get a size class; other rows say once, few or many, or leave the size out.

J gene | V gene | clone size | CDR3 protein
TRBJ1-5 | TRBV18 | . | CASSSYPGHLDQPQHF
TRBJ1-5 | TRBV19 | . | CASSTGGQGNQPQHF
TRBJ1-2 | TRBV5-1 | . | CASSPAGTGYYGYTF
TRBJ2-3 | TRBV3-1/TRBV3-2 | . | CASSPAGGLTDTQYF
TRBJ1-1 | TRBV10-2 | few | CASSQGVGTEAFF
TRBJ1-2 | TRBV5-1 | . | CASSLDGTQANYGYTF
TRBJ1-4 | TRBV7-9 | . | CASSDISGGYDEKLFF
TRBJ1-1 | TRBV7-2 | . | CASSSGTANTEAFF
TRBJ2-2 | TRBV27 | . | CASSAFGTEYTGELFF
TRBJ1-5 | TRBV5-5 | . | CASSDYPLSGNQPQHF
TRBJ1-2 | TRBV6-5 | . | CASSLGGVNGYTF
TRBJ1-1 | TRBV10-1 | . | CASSDRRGEAFF
TRBJ1-6 | TRBV29-1 | . | CSVPGTGDNSPLHF
TRBJ1-5 | TRBV18 | once | CASSPVTTGGQPQHF
TRBJ1-5 | TRBV30 | once | CAWSRQGGNQPQHF
TRBJ2-3 | TRBV10-3 | once | CAISEPTGTGHSTDTQYF
TRBJ1-6 | TRBV5-1 | . | CASSLGHSNSPLHF
TRBJ1-2 | TRBV18 | . | CASSQSSGSNYGYTF
TRBJ1-3 | TRBV27 | . | CASSRGGPSGNTIYF
TRBJ1-1 | TRBV5-1 | . | CASSARDRGPTEAFF
TRBJ1-1 | TRBV19 | . | CASSIYSGGTEAFF
TRBJ1-2 | TRBV7-9 | once | CASSPAGFGYGYTF
TRBJ1-4 | TRBV2 | few | CASRGGGTGNEKLFF
TRBJ2-4 | TRBV19 | . | CASSYIGDGSIQYF
TRBJ1-2 | TRBV19 | . | CASSIHGTATSNYGYTF
TRBJ2-1 | TRBV24-1 | once | CATSDSTGNEQFF
TRBJ1-1 | TRBV6-5 | . | CASTRRGNTEAFF
TRBJ1-6 | TRBV5-1 | . | CASSAGQGEPLHF
TRBJ1-1 | TRBV3-1/TRBV3-2 | . | CASSQARGGVHTEAFF
TRBJ1-6 | TRBV6-4 | . | CASSRGTTGSPLHF
TRBJ1-1 | TRBV29-1 | . | CSVEAWGQGARAFF
TRBJ2-3 | TRBV11-2 | . | CASSLARTSSTDTQYF
TRBJ1-1 | TRBV5-1 | . | CASNLLSGGGEAFF
TRBJ2-7 | TRBV29-1 | . | CSFPGQGALEQYF
TRBJ1-1 | TRBV5-6 | . | CASSPQGGSNTEAFF
TRBJ1-1 | TRBV6-5 | once | CASSYSGGDTEAFF
TRBJ2-5 | TRBV7-7 | . | CASSLVLAGRGSGTQYF
TRBJ2-6 | TRBV9 | once | CASSPQFTGANVLTF